The 31 T cell receptor beta chains in this list originate from one sample, sequenced in a study of shared clonotypes between healthy human individuals. Clones were read by immunoSEQ multiplex PCR, and TCRdb kept only the in-frame ones, dropping some. The sample lists 300,000 or so clones, around 72% occurring once. Sequenced: memory CD4+ T cells sorted from blood. Documented subset: CD45RA-negative fraction. These receptors were obtained from a man under 40 in good health.

This sequence joins TRBV9 and TRBJ2-7, with unresolved D. V lost 0 bases to trimming and J lost 7 bases, with 11 bases between them. The CDR3 consists of 13 residues. The germline V gene has CDR1 SGDLS and CDR2 YYNGEE. The CDR3 nucleotides read TGTGCCAGCAGCGTAGGTCTGGGCGGAGAGCAGTACTTC. Amino acids: CASSVGLGGEQYF.

This clone was detected once. The genes are TRBV18 and TRBJ1-5; D gene unclear. CDR3 length: 16 amino acids. The germline V gene has CDR1 KGHSH and CDR2 LQKENI. Trimming removed 1 base at V and 4 bases at J, with 14 bases between. The CDR3 nucleotides are TGTGCCAGCTCACCACGGTCGGCAGTTCAGAATCAGCCCCAGCATTTT. Translating gives CASSPRSAVQNQPQHF.

The chain combines TRBV9 with TRBJ1-1, with D maybe TRBD1 (6 bases). This CDR3 contains 16 residues. Trimming stripped 0 bases from V and 1 base from J, with 13 bases between. Germline V gives CDR1 SGDLS, CDR2 YYNGEE. CDR3 amino acids: CASSVATQGPNTEAFF. As DNA, the CDR3 is TGTGCCAGCAGCGTAGCTACTCAGGGGCCGAACACTGAAGCTTTCTTT.

This clone was found once. J is TRBJ1-2 and V is TRBV28, with 8 bases aligning to TRBD1. In germline, CDR1 is MDHEN, CDR2 SYDVKM. The V gene end was trimmed by 7 bases and the J gene end by 4 bases; junction bases not matched to a gene: 8. This CDR3 comprises 14 residues. The CDR3 nucleotides read TGTGCCAGCACCCTGACAGGGGTTACCTATGGCTACACCTTC. This gives the protein CASTLTGVTYGYTF.

The genes are TRBV6-5 and TRBJ2-6; D is uncertain. The germline gives CDR1 MNHEY, CDR2 SVGAGI. The CDR3 length is 13 residues. Trimming removed 5 bases at V and 4 bases at J, with 6 bases between. The CDR3 sequence is CASSPQGANVLTF. The CDR3 coding sequence is TGTGCCAGCAGTCCGCAGGGGGCCAACGTCCTGACTTTC.

J is TRBJ2-7 and V is TRBV5-1; maybe TRBD2 (6 bases). The CDR3 spans 15 residues. Germline V gives CDR1 SGHRS, CDR2 YFSETQ. The V gene lost 0 bases and the J gene lost 2 bases, with 12 bases spanning the gap. The CDR3 sequence: CASSLVSRGTYEQYF. The CDR3 DNA reads TGCGCCAGCAGCTTGGTTTCGCGGGGAACCTACGAGCAGTACTTC.

Comments on this clone: This may come from a read error, since a much larger clone is one base off. V usage is TRBV14 and J usage is TRBJ1-2; maybe TRBD1 (6 bases). CDR1 and CDR2 (germline): SGHDN, FVKESK. The CDR3 length is 14 residues. The CDR3 sequence: CAGSRDTTNYGYTF. DNA for the CDR3: TGTGCCGGCAGCCGGGACACCACTAACTATGGCTACACCTTC.

The rearrangement uses TRBV11-2 and TRBJ2-6, with D possibly TRBD1 on 6 matching bases. From germline, CDR1 is SGHAT and CDR2 FQNNGV. The V end lost 4 bases, the J end lost 1 base, and 11 bases lay between the germline ends. This CDR3 region has 16 residues. CDR3 in DNA: TGTGCCAGCAGCTCCCTCAGGGGATCTGGGGCCAACGTCCTGACTTTC. Amino acids: CASSSLRGSGANVLTF.

The chain combines TRBV28 with TRBJ2-7; weak D call: TRBD1 (5 bases). The CDR3 runs to 14 residues. Germline V gene lookup returns CDR1 MDHEN and CDR2 SYDVKM. The ends were cut back, 6 bases at V and 5 bases at J, with 17 bases in the middle. The CDR3, as DNA: TGTGCCAGCAGCCGCATCCACCAGGGAAACGAGCAGTACTTC. This gives the protein CASSRIHQGNEQYF.

The V and J genes are TRBV19 and TRBJ2-1; D not resolved. CDR3 size: 13 residues. Trimming shortened V by 1 base and J by 15 bases, and 16 bases separated the two germline ends. CDR1 and CDR2 from the germline V gene are LNHDA and SQIVND (reference sequence). CDR3 amino acids: CASSIAISAERFF. The CDR3 coding sequence is TGTGCCAGTAGTATAGCTATCTCGGCAGAACGGTTCTTC. Full variable domain (missing parts from reference TRBV19 and TRBJ2-1): DGGITQSPKYLFRKEGQNVTLSCEQNLNHDAMYWYRQDPGQGLRLIYYSQIVNDFQKGDIAEGYSVSREKKESFPLTVTSAQKNPTAFYLCASSIAISAERFFGPGTRLTVL.

The rearrangement links TRBV7-2 to TRBJ2-1; D is undetermined. The V end was cut by 0 bases, the J end by 4 bases, with 10 bases between. This CDR3 region has 15 residues. CDR1 and CDR2 (germline): SGHTA, FQGNSA. The CDR3, as DNA: TGTGCCAGCAGCTTAGCGTCGGCTAGTTACAATGAGCAGTTCTTC. Translation gives CASSLASASYNEQFF.

The CDR3, as DNA: TGTGCCAGCACCTCGCGCCGGGTAGGGGGGTACAATGAGCAGTTCTTC. This encodes CASTSRRVGGYNEQFF. The chain combines TRBV27 with TRBJ2-1, with D perhaps being TRBD1 or TRBD2 (6 bases each). Deletions cut 7 bases from V and 4 bases from J, with 20 bases between. This CDR3 spans 16 amino acids. CDR1 is MNHEY and CDR2 is SMNVEV in the germline V gene (reference sequence).

The V gene is TRBV19, the J gene TRBJ1-1; a weak D match, TRBD1 (6 bases). Trimming left V 5 bases short and J 4 bases short, with 20 bases between. CDR1 and CDR2 from the germline V gene are LNHDA and SQIVND (reference sequence). The CDR3 runs to 16 residues. The CDR3 loop reads CASSLGAGAPRTEAFF. The CDR3 region has the DNA TGTGCCAGTAGTTTAGGTGCGGGGGCCCCACGCACTGAAGCTTTCTTT.

This clone showed up just a few times. The rearrangement uses TRBV14 and TRBJ2-7; 7 nucleotides line up with TRBD1. CDR1 and CDR2 from the germline V gene are SGHDN and FVKESK. The CDR3 sequence is 15 residues long. V lost 8 bases, J lost 0 bases, and 10 bases stayed unmatched. The chain's CDR3 is CASRLSGGFSYEQYF. The CDR3 bases are TGTGCCAGCCGTCTATCAGGGGGATTCTCCTACGAGCAGTACTTC.

V is TRBV5-6 and J is TRBJ2-5; the D gene is possibly TRBD1 (6 bases). The CDR3 length is 13 residues. The ends were cut back, 5 bases at V and 5 bases at J, with 13 bases in the middle. Germline V gene data show CDR1 as SGHDT and CDR2 as YYEEEE. The CDR3 nucleotides read TGTGCCAGCAGGCAACTCCAGGGGGAGACCCAGTACTTC. Its protein is CASRQLQGETQYF.

This clone has a count of ten or more. The chain has TRBV28 and TRBJ2-5, with TRBD1 as a possible D gene (6 bases). With 8 bases removed from V and 1 base from J, the gap between germline ends came to 11 bases. Looked up from germline, CDR1 is MDHEN and CDR2 is SYDVKM. The CDR3 runs 13 residues. CDR3 nucleotide sequence: TGTGCCAGCTGGGCAGGGGCCCAAGAGACCCAGTACTTC. Residues: CASWAGAQETQYF. Supplemented by reference TRBV28 and TRBJ2-5, the full variable domain reads DVKVTQSSRYLVKRTGEKVFLECVQDMDHENMFWYRQDPGLGLRLIYFSYDVKMKEKGDIPEGYSVSREKKERFSLILESASTNQTSMYLCASWAGAQETQYFGPGTRLLVL.

V usage is TRBV27 and J usage is TRBJ1-2; 8 bases align to TRBD1. CDR3 size: 14 residues. V was clipped by 5 bases and J by 0 bases; unmatched bases: 2. Germline V gene data show CDR1 as MNHEY and CDR2 as SMNVEV (reference sequence). CDR3 nucleotide sequence: TGTGCCAGCAGTGTACAGGGGGCTAACTATGGCTACACCTTC. This sequence encodes CASSVQGANYGYTF.

This chain uses TRBV7-2 with TRBJ2-1; the D is unclear. CDR3 length: 15 amino acids. V shed 4 bases and J shed 0 bases, with 10 bases lying between them. The germline CDR1 and CDR2 sequences are SGHTA and FQGNSA. The CDR3 region is CASSSQMSSYNEQFF. DNA of the CDR3: TGTGCCAGCAGCTCACAGATGAGCTCCTACAATGAGCAGTTCTTC.

Comment on this clone: Other DNA sequences within the sample encode an identical CDR3. This chain links TRBV10-1 with TRBJ2-2, with D tentatively TRBD2 (5 bases). The CDR3 has 13 residues. V dropped 2 bases and J dropped 8 bases, with 9 bases sitting between them. Per the germline V gene, CDR1 is WNHNN and CDR2 is SYGVQD (reference sequence). In DNA form, the CDR3 reads TGCGCCAGCAGTGAGAGGGAGACAGGGGAGCTGTTTTTT. Translating gives CASSERETGELFF.

The gene calls are TRBV5-4 and TRBJ2-7; 7 bases agree with TRBD1. The V gene's germline CDR1 is SGHNT and CDR2 YYREEE (reference sequence). V gave up 4 bases and J gave up 3 bases; unmatched junction bases: 7. The CDR3 has 14 amino acids. The CDR3 DNA sequence: TGTGCCAGCAGCGGACAGGCGGCTAGCTACGAGCAGTACTTC. Translation: CASSGQAASYEQYF.

This clone was counted many times. The chain is built from TRBV6-1 and TRBJ2-7; D possibly corresponds to TRBD2 (5 bases). The germline V and J ends were trimmed by 1 base and 0 bases, with 13 bases remaining between them. The CDR3 is 16 amino acids. Germline V CDR1 and CDR2: MNHNS, SASEGT. In DNA, the CDR3 is TGTGCCAGCAGTGAAGTAGGTAGCGCTTACTCCTACGAGCAGTACTTC. Protein product: CASSEVGSAYSYEQYF.

The V gene is TRBV5-5, the J gene TRBJ2-1; 9 nucleotides align to TRBD1. V shed 3 bases and J 8 bases; nucleotides not matched to a gene: 9. There are 15 residues in the CDR3. Germline V lookup: CDR1 SGHKS, CDR2 YYEKEE (reference sequence). CDR3 nucleotide sequence: TGTGCCAGCAGCTCCCCGTCCCGGGACAGGGATGAGCAGTTCTTC. Amino acid sequence: CASSSPSRDRDEQFF.

A remark on this clone: This sample includes further DNA sequences coding for the same CDR3. The rearrangement uses TRBV6-5 and TRBJ2-7, with D possibly TRBD1 on 5 matching bases. This CDR3 has 12 amino acids. Germline V gene lookup returns CDR1 MNHEY and CDR2 SVGAGI. V was trimmed by 6 bases and J by 1 base, leaving 7 bases between them. This chain's CDR3 is CASRGVSYEQYF. For the CDR3, the DNA is TGTGCCAGCAGAGGGGTATCCTACGAGCAGTACTTC.

Many counts were recorded for this clone. The sample carries other DNA sequences with the same CDR3. The chain employs TRBV28 and TRBJ1-1; no firm D call. The CDR3 is 15 residues long. V was pared by 3 bases and J by 0 bases, with 11 bases between. The germline V gene encodes CDR1 MDHEN and CDR2 SYDVKM. The CDR3 sequence: CASSFTGSMNTEAFF. In DNA, the CDR3 is TGTGCCAGCAGTTTCACGGGGTCTATGAACACTGAAGCTTTCTTT. Full variable domain (remainder filled in from reference TRBV28 and TRBJ1-1): DVKVTQSSRYLVKRTGEKVFLECVQDMDHENMFWYRQDPGLGLRLIYFSYDVKMKEKGDIPEGYSVSREKKERFSLILESASTNQTSMYLCASSFTGSMNTEAFFGQGTRLTVV.

The chain recombines TRBV7-2 with TRBJ2-5; no clear D. There are 11 residues in the CDR3. Germline CDR1 and CDR2: SGHTA and FQGNSA. Trimming removed 7 bases at V and 5 bases at J, with 8 bases between. CDR3 sequence (DNA): TGTGCCAGCACCCTGGGCGAGACCCAGTACTTC. This translates into CASTLGETQYF.

The chain uses TRBV4-2 and TRBJ2-3; D gene uncertain. V was trimmed by 4 bases and J by 8 bases, leaving 13 bases between them. This CDR3 comprises 13 residues. Germline CDR1 reads LGHNA; CDR2 reads YNFKEQ. The CDR3, as DNA: TGTGCCAGCAGCCCCACGCCATCGGGTACGCAGTATTTT. Translating gives CASSPTPSGTQYF.

This chain connects TRBV6-1 to TRBJ2-3; 11 bases match TRBD2. V trimming: 8 bases; J trimming: 7 bases; junction bases outside the gene matches: 11. This CDR3 contains 15 residues. Germline assignment: CDR1 MNHNS and CDR2 SASEGT. The CDR3 loop is CASGQTSGSLNTQYF. The CDR3, as DNA: TGTGCCAGCGGTCAAACTAGCGGGAGTTTGAATACGCAGTATTTT.

The gene calls are TRBV10-2 and TRBJ2-2; 7 bases are a match to TRBD1. The CDR3 contains 15 residues. Germline-derived CDR1 and CDR2 are WSHSY and SAAADI. The V gene end was trimmed by 5 bases and the J gene end by 4 bases; junction bases not matched to a gene: 7. The CDR3 reads CASSPGQPGTGELFF. The CDR3 DNA is TGCGCCAGCAGTCCGGGACAGCCTGGCACCGGGGAGCTGTTTTTT.

The chain uses TRBV5-8 and TRBJ2-7; 7 bases align to TRBD1. J was trimmed by 9 bases and V by 4 bases; bases with no gene match: 10. The CDR3 spans 13 residues. The V gene's germline CDR1 is SGHTS and CDR2 YDEGEE. The CDR3: CASSHRGLGGQYF. The CDR3 DNA reads TGTGCCAGCAGCCACAGGGGTTTAGGGGGGCAGTACTTC.

In regard to this clone: With only one base between it and a far larger clone, this is likely a read error. This sequence joins TRBV2 and TRBJ1-5, with TRBD1 as a possible D gene (5 bases). There are 15 residues in the CDR3. The V gene's germline CDR1 is SNHLY and CDR2 FYNNEI. The V end was cut by 4 bases, the J end by 5 bases, with 15 bases between. The CDR3 DNA is TGTGCCAGCAGTGCATCGGGGGGAAGGTATCAGCCCCAGCATTTT. Translating gives CASSASGGRYQPQHF. Drawing the rest from reference TRBV2 and TRBJ1-5, the complete variable domain is EPEVTQTPSHQVTQMGQEVILRCVPISNHLYFYWYRQILGQKVEFLVSFYNNEISEKSEIFDDQFSVERPDGSNFTLKIRSTKLEDSAMYFCASSASGGRYQPQHFGDGTRLSIL.

This clone appeared a few times. The CDR3 DNA is TGTGCCAGCAGTGAGGCGGGAGGGAGCACAGATACGCAGTATTTT. This sequence encodes CASSEAGGSTDTQYF. The chain employs TRBV25-1 and TRBJ2-3; 9 bases fit TRBD2. The junction had 1 base not matched to a gene; V was cut back by 3 bases and J by 0 bases. Germline CDR1 MGHDK, CDR2 SYGVNS. The CDR3 runs to 15 residues.